This TCR beta chain was observed in a study of T cells in Graves' hyperthyroidism and ophthalmopathy. The length of the CDR3 is 16 residues. The V segment lost 5 bases and the J segment 4 bases; nucleotides outside the gene matches: 13. Germline loops: CDR1 SGHNT, CDR2 YENEEA. For Graves' hyperthyroidism to be stable, ophthalmopathy could not progress within 18 months. Patients showing uncontrolled infection, other autoimmune disease, pregnancy or lactation were ineligible. This clonotype was recorded at least ten times. What it binds is not known. Study results and caveats: Ophthalmopathy onset followed model prediction by a median about 6.9 months. Within blood appeared most thyroid clonotypes that had expanded above 0.001.

Regions amplified from RNA transcripts were the TCR beta CDR3 regions. An initial round of RT-PCR targeting the TCR CDR3 relied on the HTBI primer set. TCRdb reprocessed the multiplex PCR reads with MiXCR, giving one entry per CDR3 protein. Of about 700,000 distinct CDR3 sequences listed, 11% to 15% are singletons. This TCR derives from a woman between 18 and 29 years old with Graves' hyperthyroidism. Sequenced material: blood. The J gene is TRBJ2-5, the V gene TRBV11-3; 7 bases align to TRBD1. In DNA form, the CDR3 reads TGTGCCAGCAGCCCCCGGACAGGACAGGTGGGAGAGACCCAGTACTTC. Translation gives CASSPRTGQVGETQYF.